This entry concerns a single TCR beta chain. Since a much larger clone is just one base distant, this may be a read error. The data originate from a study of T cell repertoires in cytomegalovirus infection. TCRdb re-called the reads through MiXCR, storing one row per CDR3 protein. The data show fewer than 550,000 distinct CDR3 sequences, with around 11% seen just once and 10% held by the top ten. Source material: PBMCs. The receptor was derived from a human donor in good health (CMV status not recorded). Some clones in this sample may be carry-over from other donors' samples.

CDR3: CASSHHGPEGTGELFF. In DNA form, the CDR3 reads TGTGCCAGCAGCCACCACGGTCCTGAAGGTACCGGGGAGCTGTTTTTT. The chain uses TRBV6-5 and TRBJ2-2, with unresolved D. The CDR3 is made up of 16 amino acids. Germline-derived CDR1 and CDR2 are MNHEY and SVGAGI. The germline V and J ends were trimmed by 6 bases and 5 bases, with 19 bases remaining between them.